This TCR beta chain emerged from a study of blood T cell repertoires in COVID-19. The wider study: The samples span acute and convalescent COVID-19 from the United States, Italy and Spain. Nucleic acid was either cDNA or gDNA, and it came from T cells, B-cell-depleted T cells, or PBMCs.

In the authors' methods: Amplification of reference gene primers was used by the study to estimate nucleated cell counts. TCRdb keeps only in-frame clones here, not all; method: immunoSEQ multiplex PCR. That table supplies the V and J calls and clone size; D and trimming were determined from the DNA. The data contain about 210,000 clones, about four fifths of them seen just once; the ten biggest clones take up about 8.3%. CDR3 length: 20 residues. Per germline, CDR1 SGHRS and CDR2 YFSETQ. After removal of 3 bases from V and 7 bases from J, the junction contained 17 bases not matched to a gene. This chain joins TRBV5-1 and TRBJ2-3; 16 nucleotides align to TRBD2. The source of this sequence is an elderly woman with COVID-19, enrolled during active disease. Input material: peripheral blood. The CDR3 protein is CASSWRGTSGRAGAQNTQYF. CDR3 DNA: TGCGCCAGCAGCTGGAGGGGGACTAGCGGGAGGGCCGGTGCGCAGAATACGCAGTATTTT.